A selection of T cell receptor beta chains follows, all from one sample in a study of T cells in Graves' hyperthyroidism and ophthalmopathy. TCRdb passed the multiplex PCR reads through MiXCR, listing each CDR3 protein once. The table has some 560,000 distinct CDR3 sequences, around 13% seen once. What was sequenced was blood. The receptor set was obtained from a woman between 40 and 55 years old with Graves' hyperthyroidism. Each CDR3 is given with its conserved first and last residue. D genes are given only for firm matches. Some rows mark clone size as missing; the rest say once, few, many or name a class of expanded clone.

V	D	size	J	CDR3	DNA
TRBV12-3/TRBV12-4	TRBD2	.	TRBJ2-1	CASSFRPSGIDEQFF	TGTGCCAGCAGTTTTCGTCCTAGCGGGATCGATGAGCAGTTCTTC
TRBV20-1	.	many	TRBJ1-2	CSARDLQPNHGYTF	TGCAGTGCTAGAGATCTACAGCCTAATCATGGCTACACCTTC
TRBV2	.	many	TRBJ2-7	CASSEFAGSYEQYF	TGTGCCAGCAGTGAATTCGCCGGTTCCTACGAGCAGTACTTC
TRBV27	TRBD2	.	TRBJ2-7	CASKLTSGASYEQYF	TGTGCCAGCAAGCTGACTAGCGGGGCATCCTACGAGCAGTACTTC
TRBV11-2	.	many	TRBJ2-1	CASSHRDRLYNEQFF	TGTGCCAGCAGCCACCGGGACCGTCTTTACAATGAGCAGTTCTTC
TRBV29-1	.	.	TRBJ2-3	CSVDGGDTDTQYF	TGCAGCGTGGACGGAGGGGACACAGATACGCAGTATTTT
TRBV20-1	.	many	TRBJ1-5	CSARDPARGSNQPQHF	TGCAGTGCTAGAGATCCCGCCCGGGGGTCCAATCAGCCCCAGCATTTT
TRBV27	.	many	TRBJ2-7	CASSLSFSSYEQYF	TGTGCCAGCAGTTTATCGTTTAGCTCCTACGAGCAGTACTTC
TRBV6-1	.	.	TRBJ2-7	CASRGGNPYEQYF	TGTGCCAGCAGAGGAGGGAACCCCTACGAGCAGTACTTC
TRBV6-2/TRBV6-3	TRBD2	many	TRBJ2-7	CASRGLAGGPRYEQYF	TGTGCCAGCAGAGGACTAGCGGGAGGTCCCAGGTACGAGCAGTACTTC
TRBV20-1	TRBD2	many	TRBJ2-1	CSARDLGRAGGLGNNEQFF	TGCAGTGCTAGAGATTTGGGAAGAGCGGGAGGTCTTGGAAACAATGAGCAGTTCTTC
TRBV20-1	TRBD1	once	TRBJ2-7	CSTRRTGGENYGQYF	TGCAGTACTAGGCGAACAGGGGGCGAGAACTACGGGCAGTACTTC
TRBV30	TRBD1	.	TRBJ2-2	CACIPRDREATGELFF	TGTGCCTGCATTCCCCGGGACAGGGAAGCCACCGGGGAGCTGTTTTTT
TRBV7-9	.	many	TRBJ2-1	CASSSVRGHPRDEQFF	TGTGCCAGCAGCTCTGTCCGGGGGCACCCCAGGGATGAGCAGTTCTTC
TRBV30	.	many	TRBJ2-3	CAWGLQGFSTDTQYF	TGTGCCTGGGGGTTACAGGGCTTCTCCACAGATACGCAGTATTTT
TRBV28	TRBD1	many	TRBJ2-7	CASSLGQGAAYEQYF	TGTGCCAGCAGTCTGGGACAGGGGGCGGCCTACGAGCAGTACTTC
TRBV3-1	.	many	TRBJ2-7	CASSHRQVSYEQYF	TGTGCCAGCAGCCATAGACAGGTCTCCTACGAGCAGTACTTC
TRBV5-1	TRBD2	many	TRBJ2-1	CASSLLPGLAELGEQFF	TGCGCCAGCAGCCTCTTACCGGGACTAGCTGAACTGGGAGAGCAGTTCTTC
TRBV7-2	TRBD2	many	TRBJ2-7	CASSPGLAAYEQYF	TGTGCCAGCTCCCCGGGACTAGCGGCGTACGAGCAGTACTTC
TRBV28	.	few	TRBJ2-7	CASSLKYLGTYEQYF	TGTGCCAGCAGCTTGAAGTACCTAGGAACTTACGAGCAGTACTTC
TRBV3-1	.	many	TRBJ2-7	CASSPRLGGSYEQYF	TGTGCCAGCAGCCCGCGCTTGGGTGGCTCCTACGAGCAGTACTTC
TRBV9	TRBD1	.	TRBJ2-1	CASTPSGQLSYNEQFF	TGTGCCAGCACACCTTCGGGACAGCTCTCCTACAATGAGCAGTTCTTC